Here is one T cell receptor beta chain with its context. The antigen remains undetermined. Treatment was busulfan-fludarabine conditioning, a marrow graft, and cyclophosphamide on days +3 and +4. This sample is part of a study of T cells after posttransplantation cyclophosphamide. Germline values: CDR1 DFQATT, CDR2 SNEGSKA (reference sequence). Trimming shortened V by 6 bases and J by 6 bases, and 8 bases separated the two germline ends. The CDR3 length is 11 residues. General study findings and limits: After PTCy, TRB diversity resembled that of CNI/methotrexate controls.

Some clones are missing from TCRdb's copy, which holds only in-frame ones; the method was immunoSEQ multiplex PCR. This table holds 30,000 to 45,000 clones, just under 80% found once. The sequences come from CD4+ T cells sorted from blood, collected roughly 1,900 days after a stem cell transplant with posttransplant cyclophosphamide. V is TRBV20-1 and J is TRBJ2-2, with D possibly TRBD1 on 7 matching bases. The source of this sequence is a female patient in her 40s who received an allogeneic stem cell transplant from a related donor, was CMV-positive, and had no GVHD. Some T cells may originate from the graft donor. The CDR3 here is CSARGAGELFF. CDR3 nucleotides: TGCAGTGCCAGGGGGGCCGGGGAGCTGTTTTTT.